The entry that follows covers one T cell receptor beta chain sequence. Its antigen is as yet unknown. The data stem from a study of CD8 T cells in ankylosing spondylitis. General observations from the study: CD8+ cells made up the disease-linked clones, which were relatively rare in peripheral blood.

Trimming removed 5 bases from V and 6 bases from J; junction bases left unmatched: 10. This CDR3 region has 14 residues. Germline V gene data show CDR1 as DFQATT and CDR2 as SNEGSKA (reference sequence). Construction of TCR beta libraries was performed using quantitative 5'-RACE with molecular barcodes. TCRdb used MiXCR to reprocess the 5' RACE reads, holding one entry per CDR3 protein. Among 200,000 to 300,000 distinct CDR3 sequences listed, approximately 9% were seen once. The V call is TRBV20-1, the J call TRBJ2-3; 8 nucleotides match TRBD2. The sequence was collected from a male donor with ankylosing spondylitis or in good health (not recorded which). Sequencing was carried out using blood, either unsorted or a sorted T cell fraction (not recorded which). The CDR3 nucleotides read TGCAGTGCTTTGACTAGCGATGTTTGGGATACGCAGTATTTT. Residues: CSALTSDVWDTQYF.